This TCR beta chain was retrieved from a study of beta chain features in type 1 diabetes. Study-level points and caveats: Researchers report that Type 1 diabetes patients had moderately but significantly shorter TCRB CDR3s across all four CD4+ subsets. Using cDNA template may skew counts toward highly expressing activated cells.

In the case of this clone: The antigen is unknown. A read error may explain this, as a much larger clone is one base away.

Expressed TCRB transcripts were sequenced because the entire RNA isolate underwent reverse transcription. Data came from immunoSEQ multiplex PCR; TCRdb stores just in-frame clones and leaves some out. The repertoire holds 300,000 to 350,000 clones, with around 9.3% as singletons. The CDR3 runs to 11 residues. Germline CDR1 and CDR2: MDHEN and SYDVKM. The ends were cut back, 5 bases at V and 4 bases at J, with 2 bases in the middle. Populations obtained by sorting all exceeded 98% purity. This rearrangement joins TRBV28 to TRBJ2-2; D ambiguous. This clonotype originated in a man aged 25-45 years with type 1 diabetes. The specimen sequenced was central memory CD4+ T cells from blood. This CDR3 reads CASSATGELFF. The CDR3 DNA follows: TGTGCCAGCAGTGCCACCGGGGAGCTGTTTTTT.